This T cell receptor beta chain was retrieved from a study of blood T cell repertoires in COVID-19. Whole-study context: Sites across the United States, Italy and Spain contributed samples from acute and convalescent COVID-19. From T cells, B-cell-depleted T cells, or PBMCs came the material, which was cDNA or gDNA.

The germline gives CDR1 SGHNT, CDR2 YENEEA. The CDR3 extends over 15 amino acids. Trimming took 3 bases from V and 9 from J; bases not matched to a gene: 11. In the authors' workflow: Reference gene primer amplification gave estimated nucleated cell counts. Sequenced by immunoSEQ multiplex PCR; TCRdb stores in-frame clones only, minus some. V, J and clone size reflect that table, while D and trimming were determined from the DNA. The sample carries about 91,000 clones, approximately 90% recorded once. The receptor was derived from a woman aged 80 or over with active COVID-19. This sequence joins TRBV11-3 and TRBJ2-1; TRBD2 matches at 7 bases. The sequenced sample was peripheral blood. CDR3 DNA: TGTGCCAGCAGCTTGATGGGCGGGAGTAGGGGTGAGCAGTTCTTC. This codes for CASSLMGGSRGEQFF.